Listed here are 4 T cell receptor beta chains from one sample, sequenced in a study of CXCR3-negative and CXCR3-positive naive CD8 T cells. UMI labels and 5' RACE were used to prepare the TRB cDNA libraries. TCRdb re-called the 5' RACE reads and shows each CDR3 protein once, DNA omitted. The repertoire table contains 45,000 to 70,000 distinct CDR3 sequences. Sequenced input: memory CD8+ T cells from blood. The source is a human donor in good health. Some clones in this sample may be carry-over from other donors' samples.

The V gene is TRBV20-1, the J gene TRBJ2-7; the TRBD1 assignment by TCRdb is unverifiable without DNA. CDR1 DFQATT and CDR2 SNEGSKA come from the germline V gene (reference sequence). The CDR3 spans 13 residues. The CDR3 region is CSARPAGTYEQYF.

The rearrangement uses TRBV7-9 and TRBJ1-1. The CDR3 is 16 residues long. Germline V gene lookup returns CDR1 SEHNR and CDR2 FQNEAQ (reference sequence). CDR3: CASSQIGEGSNTEAFF.

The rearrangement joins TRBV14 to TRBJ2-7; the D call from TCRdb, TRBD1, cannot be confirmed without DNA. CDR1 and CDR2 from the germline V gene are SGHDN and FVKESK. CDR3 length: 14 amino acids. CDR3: CASSPTGLYNEQYF.

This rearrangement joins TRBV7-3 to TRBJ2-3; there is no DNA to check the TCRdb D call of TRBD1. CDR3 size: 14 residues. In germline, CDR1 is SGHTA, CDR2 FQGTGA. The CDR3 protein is CASSSSGGGDTQYF.